This TCR beta chain emerged from a study of cytomegalovirus exposure and HLA in healthy donors. Study-wide context: Roughly 80 million unique TCRs from HLA-typed donors were held in an early data release.

With 3 bases clipped from V and 1 base from J, the junction kept 7 bases outside the gene matches. Germline CDR1 reads SGHRS; CDR2 reads YFSETQ. The CDR3 runs to 16 residues. The PCR made use of 60 Vbeta and 13 Jbeta primers. Sequencing used immunoSEQ multiplex PCR; TCRdb keeps in-frame clones, though not all of them. The table includes some 200,000 clones, over 65% detected once. Study-wide points: Prior analysis indicated that the majority of TCR beta V segments exhibited productivity approximately 87% or approximately 30% of the time. Across donors, sequencing depth was assumed by presence/absence analyses to be roughly uniform.

About this clone itself: No antigen is known for it.

This TCR was recovered from a man younger than 35 in good health and CMV-seronegative. This rearrangement joins TRBV5-1 to TRBJ2-1, with 7 bases matching TRBD1. The sample consisted of PBMCs. The DNA for the CDR3 is TGCGCCAGCAGCTATGGACAGGCCACGTCCTACAATGAGCAGTTCTTC. As protein: CASSYGQATSYNEQFF.